The rows below give T cell receptor beta chains drawn from one sample of a study of T-cell reconstitution after alpha-beta-depleted transplantation in children. TCRdb reprocessed the PCR reads with MiXCR, giving one entry per CDR3 protein. The repertoire holds approximately 980,000 distinct CDR3 sequences, with under 30% as singletons. The specimen comprised PBMCs, mostly from graft donor cells, sampled 360 days after TCRalphabeta/CD19-depleted stem cell transplant. Every receptor here comes from a boy less than two years old who had a stem cell transplant for SCID, so the T cells may come from the graft donor. Both conserved end residues are part of each CDR3. The D gene is left open where the match is weak. Only part of the rows carry a size: once, few, many, or a class if the clone is expanded.

>TRBV2|TRBD1|TRBJ1-1|13|NA
CASSDDRVTEAFF
TGTGCCAGCAGTGACGACAGGGTTACTGAAGCTTTCTTT
>TRBV6-5|NA|TRBJ2-2|16|once
CASSYLFTQGTGELFF
TGTGCCAGCAGTTACTTGTTCACCCAAGGAACCGGGGAGCTGTTTTTT
>TRBV6-1|TRBD2|TRBJ2-1|16|few
CASSPRLAGTYNEQFF
TGTGCCAGCAGTCCCCGACTAGCGGGGACGTACAATGAGCAGTTCTTC
>TRBV6-5|NA|TRBJ1-1|14|few
CASRKDTANTEAFF
TGTGCCAGCAGAAAAGACACGGCGAACACTGAAGCTTTCTTT
>TRBV6-2/TRBV6-3|NA|TRBJ2-5|16|few
CASSPIPRAKGETQYF
TGTGCCAGCAGTCCCATCCCCAGGGCTAAGGGAGAGACCCAGTACTTC
>TRBV28|TRBD1|TRBJ2-1|16|NA
CASSLHTGALLNEQFF
TGTGCCAGCAGTTTGCACACAGGGGCCCTACTTAATGAGCAGTTCTTC
>TRBV12-3/TRBV12-4|NA|TRBJ2-3|15|NA
CASSLRVWYTDTQYF
TGTGCCAGCAGTTTGCGGGTCTGGTACACAGATACGCAGTATTTT
>TRBV4-3|NA|TRBJ2-1|15|few
CASSQTIARPREQFF
TGCGCCAGCAGCCAGACGATAGCGAGGCCAAGGGAGCAGTTCTTC
>TRBV20-1|NA|TRBJ2-7|16|NA
CSARDSSWTGDYEQYF
TGCAGTGCTAGAGATTCCTCTTGGACGGGGGACTACGAGCAGTACTTC
>TRBV10-3|TRBD1|TRBJ1-5|15|few
CAISPDRGSNQPQHF
TGTGCCATCAGCCCGGACAGGGGAAGCAATCAGCCCCAGCATTTT
>TRBV12-3/TRBV12-4|TRBD1|TRBJ1-5|16|few
CASSPAGQRSHQPQHF
TGTGCCAGCAGTCCGGCGGGACAGCGGAGTCATCAGCCCCAGCATTTT
>TRBV5-4|NA|TRBJ1-1|13|NA
CASSSLDNTEAFF
TGTGCCAGCAGCTCCTTGGATAACACTGAAGCTTTCTTT
>TRBV5-1|TRBD1|TRBJ2-7|19|NA
CASRPNGAYPGQGFYEQYF
TGCGCCAGCAGACCAAACGGGGCGTACCCGGGACAGGGCTTCTACGAGCAGTACTTC
>TRBV12-3/TRBV12-4|NA|TRBJ2-3|14|NA
CASSLLVVTDTQYF
TGTGCCAGCAGTTTACTGGTTGTCACAGATACGCAGTATTTT
>TRBV29-1|NA|TRBJ2-3|13|many
CSVSGLYTDTQYF
TGCAGCGTTTCGGGACTGTACACAGATACGCAGTATTTT
>TRBV6-2/TRBV6-3|TRBD2|TRBJ2-1|15|NA
CASNPQRGGRNEQFF
TGTGCCAGCAATCCCCAGCGGGGGGGCCGTAATGAGCAGTTCTTC
>TRBV10-3|TRBD2|TRBJ2-2|15|few
CAIRTSGGTTGELFF
TGTGCCATCAGGACTAGCGGGGGGACGACCGGGGAGCTGTTTTTT
>TRBV5-1|TRBD1|TRBJ1-1|15|NA
CASSFQQGVITEAFF
TGCGCCAGCAGCTTTCAACAGGGGGTTATCACTGAAGCTTTCTTT
>TRBV20-1|TRBD1|TRBJ2-7|13|few
CSAPRDRGGEQYF
TGCAGTGCGCCCCGGGACAGGGGGGGTGAGCAGTACTTC
>TRBV10-3|NA|TRBJ2-1|13|NA
CAIMGVGYNEQFF
TGTGCCATCATGGGAGTGGGGTACAATGAGCAGTTCTTC
>TRBV5-1|TRBD1|TRBJ2-5|14|many
CASSWDRGQETQYF
TGCGCCAGCAGCTGGGACAGGGGGCAAGAGACCCAGTACTTC
>TRBV7-3|TRBD2|TRBJ2-7|15|NA
CASSLLGLALDEQYF
TGTGCCAGCAGCTTATTGGGACTAGCGTTGGACGAGCAGTACTTC
>TRBV9|TRBD2|TRBJ2-3|15|NA
CASSVLAGNTDTQYF
TGTGCCAGCAGCGTATTAGCGGGGAACACAGATACGCAGTATTTT
>TRBV5-1|TRBD2|TRBJ2-7|14|NA
CASNEIPGGDEQYF
TGCGCCAGCAATGAGATACCCGGGGGGGACGAGCAGTACTTC
>TRBV7-2|TRBD1|TRBJ2-7|15|NA
CASSFLDRGDYEQYF
TGTGCCAGCAGTTTCCTAGACAGGGGGGACTACGAGCAGTACTTC
>TRBV12-3/TRBV12-4|TRBD1|TRBJ2-7|14|NA
CASKGTGAPYEQYF
TGTGCCAGCAAAGGGACAGGGGCCCCCTACGAGCAGTACTTC
>TRBV6-1|NA|TRBJ2-3|15|NA
CASSEARASTDTQYF
TGTGCCAGCAGTGAAGCGAGAGCCAGCACAGATACGCAGTATTTT
>TRBV24-1|TRBD1|TRBJ2-3|15|NA
CATADPRGLGDTQYF
TGTGCCACCGCAGATCCCAGGGGGCTCGGGGATACGCAGTATTTT
>TRBV3-1|NA|TRBJ2-7|13|few
CASSQLLSYEQYF
TGTGCCAGCAGCCAACTTCTTTCCTACGAGCAGTACTTC
>TRBV5-1|NA|TRBJ1-1|16|few
CASSLRQALENTEAFF
TGCGCCAGCAGCCTCCGACAGGCCCTGGAGAACACTGAAGCTTTCTTT
>TRBV9|NA|TRBJ2-5|15|NA
CASSVGGGAQETQYF
TGTGCCAGCAGCGTAGGTGGTGGGGCCCAAGAGACCCAGTACTTC